These 9 T cell receptor beta chains originate from one sample sequenced in a study of naive and memory T cell subsets. Both TRBC1 and TRBC2 were covered by a beta constant-region primer of two equimolar oligonucleotides. Each CDR3 protein gets one entry after TCRdb re-called the UMI-ligation and nested PCR reads with MiXCR. The data hold approximately 140,000 distinct CDR3 sequences, with 17% observed a single time. The sequenced material came from naive CD4+ T cells from blood. The receptors stem from a human donor in good health.

This clonotype occurred a few times. The chain recombines TRBV6-2 or TRBV6-3 with TRBJ1-6, with 11 positions matching TRBD1. CDR3 length: 17 amino acids. Germline V lookup: CDR1 MNHEY, CDR2 SVGEGT. J gave up 13 bases and V 2 bases, and 13 bases lay outside the gene matches. CDR3 protein: CASSYRAGTGGRNPLHF. For the CDR3, the DNA is TGTGCCAGCAGTTACCGAGCCGGGACAGGGGGGCGAAACCCCCTCCACTTT.

This clonotype has more than one count but fewer than ten. The V call is TRBV6-1, the J call TRBJ1-1; TRBD1 is a possible D gene (5 bases). The length of the CDR3 is 13 residues. V was trimmed by 10 bases and J by 7 bases, leaving 19 bases between them. The germline gives CDR1 MNHNS, CDR2 SASEGT. CDR3 sequence reads: CATRQGGRDEAFF. Written as DNA, the CDR3 is TGTGCCACCCGGCAGGGAGGGCGGGATGAAGCTTTCTTT.

On this clonotype itself: One end of the junction varies from germline; a read error may be responsible. The V call is TRBV5-6, the J call TRBJ1-3; D is perhaps TRBD1 (5 bases). The CDR3 has 15 amino acids. CDR1 and CDR2 from the germline V gene are SGHDT and YYEEEE. The CDR3 is CVSSSRDRSGNTIYF. The DNA of the CDR3 is TGTGTCAGCAGCTCCCGGGACCGCTCTGGAAACACCATATATTTT.

This chain uses TRBV20-1 with TRBJ2-3; 14 bases match TRBD2. V lost 0 bases, J lost 0 bases, and 8 bases stayed unmatched. The CDR3 contains 19 residues. CDR1 and CDR2 from the germline V gene are DFQATT and SNEGSKA (reference sequence). In nucleotides, the CDR3 is TGCAGTGCTAGAGATTCCCGCGGGACTAGCGGGGGTAGCACAGATACGCAGTATTTT. Encoded protein: CSARDSRGTSGGSTDTQYF.

This clonotype turned up a few times. The chain is built from TRBV20-1 and TRBJ2-7, with 10 bases matching TRBD2. V dropped 2 bases and J dropped 3; count of bases not matched to a gene: 7. CDR3 length: 15 residues. Germline V gene lookup returns CDR1 DFQATT and CDR2 SNEGSKA (reference sequence). CDR3 in amino acids: CSARPTSGTFYEQYF. The CDR3 bases are TGCAGTGCTAGACCTACTAGCGGGACGTTCTACGAGCAGTACTTC.

The rearrangement links TRBV28 to TRBJ2-5; no clear D. This CDR3 is 17 amino acids long. The V end lost 5 bases, the J end lost 7 bases, and 26 bases lay between the germline ends. From germline, CDR1 is MDHEN and CDR2 SYDVKM. The CDR3 sequence: CASSPPVTAYLWGTQYF. Here the CDR3 DNA reads TGTGCCAGCAGTCCTCCAGTCACAGCTTACCTTTGGGGGACCCAGTACTTC. The entire variable domain, with the rest obtained from reference TRBV28 and TRBJ2-5, is as follows: DVKVTQSSRYLVKRTGEKVFLECVQDMDHENMFWYRQDPGLGLRLIYFSYDVKMKEKGDIPEGYSVSREKKERFSLILESASTNQTSMYLCASSPPVTAYLWGTQYFGPGTRLLVL.

The chain links TRBV4-2 to TRBJ2-4, with D unresolved. The germline CDR1 and CDR2 sequences are LGHNA and YNFKEQ. The CDR3 covers 13 residues. Between the trimmed V and J ends, which lost 5 bases and 6 bases, there was a span of 11 bases. In DNA, the CDR3 is TGTGCCAGCAGCACCCCCCCCAGAAACATTCAGTACTTC. Its protein product is CASSTPPRNIQYF.

In its sample, this clonotype was seen many times. The genes are TRBV7-2 and TRBJ2-1; 8 bases match TRBD2. Losses at the gene ends were 5 bases for V and 3 bases for J; bases not matched to a gene: 6. Looked up from germline, CDR1 is SGHTA and CDR2 is FQGNSA. CDR3 length: 15 amino acids. The CDR3, as DNA: TGTGCCAGCAGCCTCAGCGGGAGTAGCTACAATGAGCAGTTCTTC. Translation: CASSLSGSSYNEQFF.

The J gene is TRBJ2-2, the V gene TRBV4-2, with 7 bases aligning to TRBD1. CDR3 length: 17 residues. Germline V gene lookup returns CDR1 LGHNA and CDR2 YNFKEQ. The V segment lost 2 bases and the J segment 4 bases; nucleotides outside the gene matches: 10. DNA of the CDR3: TGTGCCAGCAGCCAAAAGAACAGGGGAAGGGGCACCGGGGAGCTGTTTTTT. Protein product: CASSQKNRGRGTGELFF.